This T cell receptor (beta chain) is from a study of blood T cell repertoires in COVID-19. About the research overall: Material from acute and convalescent COVID-19 was sourced from the United States, Italy and Spain. T cells, B-cell-depleted T cells, or PBMCs provided the cDNA or gDNA that served as material.

The CDR3 is 15 residues long. V lost 4 bases to trimming and J lost 1 base; unmatched junction nucleotides: 7. Germline CDR1 is SGHRS and CDR2 is YFSETQ. Authors' analysis steps: Nucleated cell counts were estimated from reference gene primer amplification. Measured with immunoSEQ multiplex PCR; TCRdb has only the in-frame clones, and not every one. V and J calls and clone size are copied from that table; D and trimming were computed from the DNA. The sample includes 370,000 or so clones, approximately 80% of them seen just once. The chain has TRBV5-1 and TRBJ1-1; 7 bases match TRBD1. Sequenced sample: peripheral blood. The TCR was taken from a human donor with acute or convalescent COVID-19. The donor label of this sample is uncertain. CDR3 nucleotide sequence: TGCGCCAGCAGCGAACTGGACAGGCGGAACACTGAAGCTTTCTTT. This codes for CASSELDRRNTEAFF.